Listed here are 9 T cell receptor beta chains from one sample, sequenced in a study of cytomegalovirus exposure and HLA in healthy donors. Primers for the PCR totalled 60 Vbeta and 13 Jbeta. Clones were sequenced by immunoSEQ multiplex PCR, and TCRdb holds only the in-frame ones, with some missing. The sample comprises roughly 100,000 clones, 75% of which are singletons, and roughly 2.5% rests with the top ten. Sequenced material: PBMCs. These receptors were obtained from a man aged 40-49 years in good health and CMV-seronegative.

This clone came up a few times. The chain has TRBV10-2 and TRBJ1-5; D may be TRBD1 (5 bases). This CDR3 has 16 residues. Germline CDR1 WSHSY, CDR2 SAAADI. V shed 2 bases and J shed 0 bases, with 11 bases lying between them. The DNA of the CDR3 is TGCGCCAGCAGTGAGACCGGGGGTAATAGCAATCAGCCCCAGCATTTT. This encodes CASSETGGNSNQPQHF.

The chain is built from TRBV7-8 and TRBJ2-2, with 7 bases identical to TRBD2. The length of the CDR3 is 15 residues. The germline V gene encodes CDR1 SGHVS and CDR2 FQNEAQ. V lost 8 bases to trimming and J lost 5 bases; unmatched junction nucleotides: 11. The CDR3 DNA sequence: TGTGCCAGCGGGGGGGAGGGCTTAAGGACCGGGGAGCTGTTTTTT. It yields the protein CASGGEGLRTGELFF. Complete variable domain (other parts from reference TRBV7-8 and TRBJ2-2): GAGVSQSPRYKVAKRGQDVALRCDPISGHVSLFWYQQALGQGPEFLTYFQNEAQLDKSGLPSDRFFAERPEGSVSTLKIQRTQQEDSAVYLCASGGEGLRTGELFFGEGSRLTVL.

This chain joins TRBV19 and TRBJ2-2; D unresolved. Trimming removed 3 bases at V and 1 base at J, with 6 bases between. The CDR3 runs to 14 residues. The germline gives CDR1 LNHDA, CDR2 SQIVND (reference sequence). The CDR3 nucleotides are TGTGCCAGTAGTATTCAACAGAACACCGGGGAGCTGTTTTTT. Protein product: CASSIQQNTGELFF.

This sequence joins TRBV5-1 and TRBJ2-2, with 7 positions matching TRBD1. V lost 5 bases, J lost 2 bases, and 3 bases stayed unmatched. The CDR3 length is 14 residues. CDR1 and CDR2 from the germline V gene are SGHRS and YFSETQ. The CDR3: CASRYRGNTGELFF. The DNA for the CDR3 is TGCGCCAGCAGGTACAGGGGAAACACCGGGGAGCTGTTTTTT.

The rearrangement uses TRBV4-1 and TRBJ1-5, with D perhaps TRBD1 (6 bases). CDR1 and CDR2 from the germline V gene are MGHRA and YSYEKL. Between the trimmed V and J ends, which lost 3 bases and 3 bases, there was a span of 15 bases. This CDR3 contains 16 residues. The DNA of the CDR3 is TGCGCCAGCAGCCACCTATACCGGGACACCAATCAGCCCCAGCATTTT. Translated, it gives CASSHLYRDTNQPQHF.

V is TRBV7-9 and J is TRBJ1-5; D ambiguous. The V and J ends lost 1 base and 7 bases respectively, with 8 bases between them. The CDR3 runs 13 residues. Germline V gene sequence: CDR1 SEHNR, CDR2 FQNEAQ (reference sequence). The CDR3 protein is CASSLVAEQPQHF. CDR3 in DNA: TGTGCCAGCAGCTTAGTGGCGGAGCAGCCCCAGCATTTT.

V and J are TRBV21-1 and TRBJ2-7; the D segment call TRBD1 is taken from the table without a DNA check. TRBV21-1 is flagged as a pseudogene. The CDR3 consists of 14 residues. CDR3: CASSKSQVSYEQYF. The CDR3 region has the DNA TGTGCCAGCAGCAAAAGTCAGGTCTCCTACGAGCAGTACTTC.

The chain joins TRBV5-4 to TRBJ2-3, with D tentatively TRBD2 (5 bases). CDR1 and CDR2 (germline): SGHNT, YYREEE (reference sequence). Deletions cut 0 bases from V and 2 bases from J, with 10 bases between. The CDR3 spans 15 residues. CDR3 coding DNA: TGTGCCAGCAGCTTGGATTCTAGCTCCACAGATACGCAGTATTTT. Encoded protein: CASSLDSSSTDTQYF. The entire variable domain, with the rest obtained from reference TRBV5-4 and TRBJ2-3, is as follows: ETGVTQSPTHLIKTRGQQVTLRCSSQSGHNTVSWYQQALGQGPQFIFQYYREEENGRGNFPPRFSGLQFPNYSSELNVNALELDDSALYLCASSLDSSSTDTQYFGPGTRLTVL.

The rearrangement links TRBV13 to TRBJ1-2, with a tentative D call TRBD1 (6 bases). The germline V gene has CDR1 PRHDT and CDR2 FYEKMQ (reference sequence). CDR3 size: 14 residues. V dropped 3 bases and J dropped 10 bases, with 18 bases sitting between them. The CDR3, as DNA: TGTGCCAGCAGCTTGGGGGCCCCCCAGGATGCCTACACCTTC. It encodes CASSLGAPQDAYTF.